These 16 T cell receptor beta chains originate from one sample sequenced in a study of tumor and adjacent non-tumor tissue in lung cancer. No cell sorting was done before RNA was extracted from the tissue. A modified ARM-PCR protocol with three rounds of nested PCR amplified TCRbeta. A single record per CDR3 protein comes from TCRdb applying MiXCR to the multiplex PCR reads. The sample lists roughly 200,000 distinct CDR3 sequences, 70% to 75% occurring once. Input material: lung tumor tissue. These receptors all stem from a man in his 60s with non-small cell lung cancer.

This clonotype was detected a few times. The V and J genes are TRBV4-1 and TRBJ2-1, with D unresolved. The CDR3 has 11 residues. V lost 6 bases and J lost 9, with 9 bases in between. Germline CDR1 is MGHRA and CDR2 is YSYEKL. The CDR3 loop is CASRTIGEQFF. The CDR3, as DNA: TGCGCCAGCAGGACCATAGGTGAGCAGTTCTTC.

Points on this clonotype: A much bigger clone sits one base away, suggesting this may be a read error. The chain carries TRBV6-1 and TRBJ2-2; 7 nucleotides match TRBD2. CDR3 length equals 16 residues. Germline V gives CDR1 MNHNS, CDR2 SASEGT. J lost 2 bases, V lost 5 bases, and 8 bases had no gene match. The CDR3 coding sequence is TGTGCCAGCAGTTCCGCGACTAGCATAAACACCGGGGAGCTGTTTTTT. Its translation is CASSSATSINTGELFF.

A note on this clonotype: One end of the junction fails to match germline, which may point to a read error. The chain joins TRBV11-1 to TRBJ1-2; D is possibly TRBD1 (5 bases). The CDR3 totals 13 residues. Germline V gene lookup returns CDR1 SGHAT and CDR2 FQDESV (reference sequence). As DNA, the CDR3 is TGTACCAGCAGCCCGACAGTGGCCTATAGCTACACCTTC. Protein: CTSSPTVAYSYTF.

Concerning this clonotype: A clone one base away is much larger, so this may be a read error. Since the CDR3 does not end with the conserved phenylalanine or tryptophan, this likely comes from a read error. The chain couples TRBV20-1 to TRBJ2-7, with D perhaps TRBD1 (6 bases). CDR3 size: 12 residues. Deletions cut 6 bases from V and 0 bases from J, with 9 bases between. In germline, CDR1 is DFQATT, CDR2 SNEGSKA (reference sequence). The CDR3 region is CSARDNSYEQYY. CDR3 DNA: TGCAGTGCACGGGACAACTCCTACGAGCAGTACTAC.

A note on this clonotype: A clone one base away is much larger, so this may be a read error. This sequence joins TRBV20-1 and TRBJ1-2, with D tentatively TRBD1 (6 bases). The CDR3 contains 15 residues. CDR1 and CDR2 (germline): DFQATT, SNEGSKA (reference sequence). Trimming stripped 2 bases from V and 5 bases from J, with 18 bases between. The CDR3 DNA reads TGCAGTGCTAGAACGCCATGGACAGCTAGATATGGCTACACCTTC. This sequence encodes CSARTPWTARYGYTF.

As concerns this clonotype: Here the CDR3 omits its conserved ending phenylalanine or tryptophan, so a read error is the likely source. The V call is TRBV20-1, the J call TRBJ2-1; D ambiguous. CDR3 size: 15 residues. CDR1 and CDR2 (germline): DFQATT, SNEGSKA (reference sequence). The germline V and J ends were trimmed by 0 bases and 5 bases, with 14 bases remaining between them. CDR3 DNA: TGCAGTGCTAGAGATTTGGCAAAACCAAACAATGAGCAGTTCTTA. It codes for CSARDLAKPNNEQFL.

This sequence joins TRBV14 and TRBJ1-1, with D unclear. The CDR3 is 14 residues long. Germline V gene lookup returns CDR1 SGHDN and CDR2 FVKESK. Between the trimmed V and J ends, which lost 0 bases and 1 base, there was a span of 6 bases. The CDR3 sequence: CASSQDAGNTEAFF. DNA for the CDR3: TGTGCCAGCAGCCAAGATGCTGGGAACACTGAAGCTTTCTTT.

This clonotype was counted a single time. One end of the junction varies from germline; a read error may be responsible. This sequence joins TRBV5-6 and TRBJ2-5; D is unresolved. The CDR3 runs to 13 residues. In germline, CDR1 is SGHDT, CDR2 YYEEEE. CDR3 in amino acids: CANSFSPQETQYF. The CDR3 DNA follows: TGCGCCAACAGCTTTTCCCCTCAAGAGACCCAGTACTTT.

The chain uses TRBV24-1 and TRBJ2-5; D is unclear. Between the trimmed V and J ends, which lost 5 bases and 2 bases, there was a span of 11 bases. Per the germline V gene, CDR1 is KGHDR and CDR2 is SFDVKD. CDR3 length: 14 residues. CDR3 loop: CATSAPCVQETQYF. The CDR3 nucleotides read TGTGCCACCAGTGCACCCTGCGTACAAGAGACCCAGTACTTC.

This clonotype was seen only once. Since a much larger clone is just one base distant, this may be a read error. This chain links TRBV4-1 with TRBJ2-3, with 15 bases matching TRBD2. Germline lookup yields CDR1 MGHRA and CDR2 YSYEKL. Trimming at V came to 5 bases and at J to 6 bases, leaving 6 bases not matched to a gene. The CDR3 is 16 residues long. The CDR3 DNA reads TGCGCCAGCAGCGAGGGACTAGCGGGAGGTGTGGATACGCAGTATTTT. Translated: CASSEGLAGGVDTQYF.

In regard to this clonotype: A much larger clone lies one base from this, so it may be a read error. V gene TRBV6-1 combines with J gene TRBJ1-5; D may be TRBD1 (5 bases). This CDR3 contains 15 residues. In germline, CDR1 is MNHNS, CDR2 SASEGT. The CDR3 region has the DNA TGTGCCAGCAGTGAAGGGGGCCTGGGCAATCTGCCCCAGCATTTT. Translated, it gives CASSEGGLGNLPQHF.

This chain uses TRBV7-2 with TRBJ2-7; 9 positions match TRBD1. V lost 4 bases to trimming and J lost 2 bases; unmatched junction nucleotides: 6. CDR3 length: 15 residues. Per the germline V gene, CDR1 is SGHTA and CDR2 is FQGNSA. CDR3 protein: CASSYQDRGPYEQYF. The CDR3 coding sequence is TGTGCCAGCAGCTATCAGGACAGGGGTCCCTACGAGCAGTACTTC. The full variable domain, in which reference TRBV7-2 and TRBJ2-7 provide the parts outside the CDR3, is GAGVSQSPSNKVTEKGKDVELRCDPISGHTALYWYRQSLGQGLEFLIYFQGNSAPDKSGLPSDRFSAERTGGSVSTLTIQRTQQEDSAVYLCASSYQDRGPYEQYFGPGTRLTVT.

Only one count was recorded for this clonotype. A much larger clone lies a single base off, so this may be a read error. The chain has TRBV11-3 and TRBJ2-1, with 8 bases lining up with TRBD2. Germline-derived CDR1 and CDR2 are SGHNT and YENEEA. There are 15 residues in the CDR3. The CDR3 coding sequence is TGTGCCAGCAGCTCAGCGGGAGCCGCCTACAATGAGCATTTCTTC. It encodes CASSSAGAAYNEHFF.

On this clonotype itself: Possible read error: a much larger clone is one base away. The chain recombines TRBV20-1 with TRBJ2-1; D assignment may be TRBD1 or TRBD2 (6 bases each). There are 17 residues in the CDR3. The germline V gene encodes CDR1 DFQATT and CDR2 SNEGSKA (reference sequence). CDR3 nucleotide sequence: TGCAGTGCTAGAGATATAAAAAAGGGGACTGGGGGCAATGGGCAGTTCTTC. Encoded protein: CSARDIKKGTGGNGQFF.

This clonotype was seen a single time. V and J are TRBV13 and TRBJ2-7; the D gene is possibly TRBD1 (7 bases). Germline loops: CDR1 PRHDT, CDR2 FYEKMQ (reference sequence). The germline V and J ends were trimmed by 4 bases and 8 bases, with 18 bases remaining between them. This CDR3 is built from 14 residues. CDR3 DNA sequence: TGTGCCAGCAGCTCAGGGGGGCAGGGTACGCAGCAGTACTTC. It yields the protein CASSSGGQGTQQYF.

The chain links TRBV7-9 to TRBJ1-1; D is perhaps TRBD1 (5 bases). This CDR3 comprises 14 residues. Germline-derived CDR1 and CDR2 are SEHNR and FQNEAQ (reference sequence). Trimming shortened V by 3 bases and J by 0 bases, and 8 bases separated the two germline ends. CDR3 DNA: TGTGCCAGCAGCTTGGGGCGGATGAACACTGAAGCTTTCTTT. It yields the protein CASSLGRMNTEAFF. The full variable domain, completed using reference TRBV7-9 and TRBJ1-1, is DTGVSQNPRHKITKRGQNVTFRCDPISEHNRLYWYRQTLGQGPEFLTYFQNEAQLEKSRLLSDRFSAERPKGSFSTLEIQRTEQGDSAMYLCASSLGRMNTEAFFGQGTRLTVV.